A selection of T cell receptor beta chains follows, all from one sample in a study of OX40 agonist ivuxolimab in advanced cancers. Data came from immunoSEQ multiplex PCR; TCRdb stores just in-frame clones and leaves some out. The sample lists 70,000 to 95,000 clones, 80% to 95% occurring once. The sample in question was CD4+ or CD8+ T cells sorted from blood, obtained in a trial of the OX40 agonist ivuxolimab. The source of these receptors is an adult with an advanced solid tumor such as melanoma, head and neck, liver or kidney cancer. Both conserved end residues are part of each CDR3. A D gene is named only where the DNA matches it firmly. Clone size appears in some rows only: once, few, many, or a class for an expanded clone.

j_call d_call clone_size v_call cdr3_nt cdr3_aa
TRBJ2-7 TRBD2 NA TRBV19 TGTGCCAGTAGTTCCACGGGAGGGCCTTACGAGCAGTACTTC CASSSTGGPYEQYF
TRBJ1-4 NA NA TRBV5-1 TGCGCCAGCAGCCCCTCGCGCAGGGGTGGGGAAAAACTGTTTTTT CASSPSRRGGEKLFF
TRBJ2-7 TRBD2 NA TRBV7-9 TGTGCCAGCAGCTTCTACTCACTAGCGGGAGGGGATACCCACTACGAGCAGTACTTC CASSFYSLAGGDTHYEQYF
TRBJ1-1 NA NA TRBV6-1 TGTGCCAGCAGTGATCTCAGGGGGAACACTGAAGCTTTCTTT CASSDLRGNTEAFF
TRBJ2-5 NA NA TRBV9 TGTGCCAGCAGCGTAGGGGACGGCCAGAAAGAGACCCAGTACTTC CASSVGDGQKETQYF
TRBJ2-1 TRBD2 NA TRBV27 TGTGCCAGCTGGACGGGACTAGCGGGAGGGCCTCGAGAGCAGTTCTTC CASWTGLAGGPREQFF
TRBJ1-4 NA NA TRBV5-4 TGTGCCAGCAGTGTGGGTGGGGTTAGAATTGAAAAACTGTTTTTT CASSVGGVRIEKLFF
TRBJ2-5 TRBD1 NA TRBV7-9 TGTGCCAGCAGTTTAGGGACAGCCCAAGAGACCCAGTACTTC CASSLGTAQETQYF
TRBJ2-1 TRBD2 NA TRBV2 TGTGCCAGCAGTGATCGAGCGGGAGCCGGTAATGAGCAGTTCTTC CASSDRAGAGNEQFF
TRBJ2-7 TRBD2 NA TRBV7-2 TGTGCCAGCAGCTTAAACCTAGCGGCCTACGAGCAGTACTTC CASSLNLAAYEQYF
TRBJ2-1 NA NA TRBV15 TGTGCCACCAGCAGAGAGGGGGCGGGAGTCGCGGATGAGCAGTTCTTC CATSREGAGVADEQFF
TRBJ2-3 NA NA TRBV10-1 TGCGCCAGCAGTGACCTCCCTAGCACAGATACGCAGTATTTT CASSDLPSTDTQYF
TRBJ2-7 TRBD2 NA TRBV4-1 TGCGCCAGCAGCCAAGAACAGCGGGACTACGACGAGCAGTACTTC CASSQEQRDYDEQYF
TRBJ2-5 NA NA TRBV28 TGTGCCAGCAGACCGGGCCCCCAAGAGACCCAGTACTTC CASRPGPQETQYF
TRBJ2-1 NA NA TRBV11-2 TGTGCCAGCAGCTTATTGAGGGGACTCTACAATGAGCAGTTCTTC CASSLLRGLYNEQFF
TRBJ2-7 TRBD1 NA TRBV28 TGTGCCAGCAGTTTATTAGGGACAGGGGTCAGTCGCGAGCAGTACTTC CASSLLGTGVSREQYF
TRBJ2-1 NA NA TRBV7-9 TGTGCCAGCAGCTTCGTGCCTTCGGAGGATGAGCAGTTCTTC CASSFVPSEDEQFF
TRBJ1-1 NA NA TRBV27 TGTGCCAGCAGGGACAGTATGACTGAAGCTTTCTTT CASRDSMTEAFF
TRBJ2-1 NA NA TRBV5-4 TGTGCCAGCAGCACCAGATCCACTAGCTCCTACAATGAGCAGTTCTTC CASSTRSTSSYNEQFF
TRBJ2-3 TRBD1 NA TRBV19 TGTGCCAGTAGTATCGGAAAGGGGGCATCAGATACGCAGTATTTT CASSIGKGASDTQYF
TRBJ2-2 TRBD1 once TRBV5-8 TGTGCCAGCAGCAACTCAGGGGGCTTCAACACCGGGGAGCTGTTTTTT CASSNSGGFNTGELFF
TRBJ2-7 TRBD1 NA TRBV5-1 TGCGCCAGCAGCAGGACAGGGGACCACTACGAGCAGTACTTC CASSRTGDHYEQYF
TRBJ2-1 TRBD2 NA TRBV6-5 TGTGCCAGCAGTTTAACTAGCGGGAGTAGCCATGAGCAGTTCTTC CASSLTSGSSHEQFF
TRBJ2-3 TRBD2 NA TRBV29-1 TGCAGCGGAGGGAGGCGGGAGTCAGATACGCAGTATTTT CSGGRRESDTQYF
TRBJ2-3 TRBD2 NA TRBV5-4 TGTGCCAGCAGCAGGACTAGCGGGAGGCTCACAGATACGCAGTATTTT CASSRTSGRLTDTQYF
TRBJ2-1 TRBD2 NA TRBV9 TGTGCCAGCAGCGTAGCACCGAGACTAGCGGGAAATGAGCAGTTCTTC CASSVAPRLAGNEQFF
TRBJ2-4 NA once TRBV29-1 TGCAGCGTTGCAGGGGCGGGGGCCAAAAACATTCAGTACTTC CSVAGAGAKNIQYF
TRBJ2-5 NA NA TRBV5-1 TGCGCCAGCAGCTTGGGGAGCGGAGAGACCCAGTACTTC CASSLGSGETQYF